Detailed here is one T cell receptor (beta chain). Its antigen remains unidentified. The V gene's germline CDR1 is SGDLS and CDR2 YYNGEE. V shed 4 bases and J shed 12 bases, with 23 bases lying between them. The CDR3 covers 15 residues. The data are from a study of OX40 agonist ivuxolimab in advanced cancers. Sequencing used immunoSEQ multiplex PCR; TCRdb keeps in-frame clones, though not all of them. The sample includes roughly 50,000 clones, roughly 89% of them seen just once. Study-wide points: Some nonresponders additionally presented with little normalized T-cell clonal expansion.

This specimen consisted of CD4+ or CD8+ T cells sorted from blood, obtained in a trial of the OX40 agonist ivuxolimab. This sequence was found in an adult with an advanced solid tumor such as melanoma, head and neck, liver or kidney cancer. The rearrangement links TRBV9 to TRBJ2-1; D not resolved. The CDR3 here is CASSPLVGKNRGQFF. The CDR3 DNA reads as TGTGCCAGCAGCCCTCTGGTAGGGAAAAACCGTGGGCAGTTCTTC.